The rows below give T cell receptor beta chains drawn from one sample of a study of post-analysis software for immune sequencing data. Each CDR3 protein is one row after TCRdb ran MiXCR on the PCR reads. The table includes more than 500,000 distinct CDR3 sequences, 34% detected once. Sequencing was carried out using blood. Every receptor here comes from a girl aged 2-17 years with multiple sclerosis. The CDR3 runs from the conserved cysteine through the conserved F or W. D genes are given only for firm matches. Some rows have no size entry. The others give once, few or many, or a class for an expanded clone.

clone size	J gene	D gene	V gene	CDR3 DNA	CDR3 protein
.	TRBJ2-7	.	TRBV10-3	TGTGCCATCAGTGGGTGGCAGGGGTCCCTTTACGACTCCTACGAGCAGTACTTC	CAISGWQGSLYDSYEQYF
.	TRBJ2-6	.	TRBV7-8	TGTGCCAGCAGCTTAGAGGGTGCGTTCTCTGGGGCCAACGTCCTGACTTTC	CASSLEGAFSGANVLTF
.	TRBJ2-1	TRBD1	TRBV29-1	TGCAGCGTTCGACAGGGCGGGTACAATGAGCAGTTCTTC	CSVRQGGYNEQFF
few	TRBJ2-7	.	TRBV28	TGTGCCAGCAGTCCCCAAAAGGGGGGGGGCTACGAGCAGTACTTC	CASSPQKGGGYEQYF
many	TRBJ1-2	TRBD1	TRBV15	TGTGCCACCAGCAGCGGGACAGACCTCTATGGCTACACCTTC	CATSSGTDLYGYTF
few	TRBJ1-2	.	TRBV5-1	TGCGCCAGCAGCTTGACAGGGCACTATGGCTACACCTTC	CASSLTGHYGYTF
once	TRBJ2-5	.	TRBV12-3/TRBV12-4	TGTGCCAGTCTACCGGCAGGGGGGCGCTGGGAGCAGTACTTC	CASLPAGGRWEQYF
.	TRBJ2-1	TRBD1	TRBV5-1	TGCGCCAGCATCAAATTCGGGACAGGGGCGAGAAATGAGCAGTTCTTC	CASIKFGTGARNEQFF
.	TRBJ2-5	TRBD2	TRBV12-3/TRBV12-4	TGTGCCAGCAGAGAAAAGGCGGGGGAAGAGACCCAGTACTTC	CASREKAGEETQYF
.	TRBJ1-2	.	TRBV24-1	TGTGCCACCAGTGATGGTACAGTCATCAGGGGCTACACCTTC	CATSDGTVIRGYTF
few	TRBJ2-5	.	TRBV6-1	TGTGCCAGCAGTGATTCGTGGCAGGAAGAGACCCAGTACTTC	CASSDSWQEETQYF
.	TRBJ2-7	.	TRBV3-1	TGTGCCAGCAGCCACGGGGTCAGGGGCGCGTCCGAGCAGTACTTC	CASSHGVRGASEQYF
.	TRBJ1-2	.	TRBV24-1	TGTGCCACCAGTGGCTCGACCTCGCGCGTCGATGGCTACACCTTC	CATSGSTSRVDGYTF